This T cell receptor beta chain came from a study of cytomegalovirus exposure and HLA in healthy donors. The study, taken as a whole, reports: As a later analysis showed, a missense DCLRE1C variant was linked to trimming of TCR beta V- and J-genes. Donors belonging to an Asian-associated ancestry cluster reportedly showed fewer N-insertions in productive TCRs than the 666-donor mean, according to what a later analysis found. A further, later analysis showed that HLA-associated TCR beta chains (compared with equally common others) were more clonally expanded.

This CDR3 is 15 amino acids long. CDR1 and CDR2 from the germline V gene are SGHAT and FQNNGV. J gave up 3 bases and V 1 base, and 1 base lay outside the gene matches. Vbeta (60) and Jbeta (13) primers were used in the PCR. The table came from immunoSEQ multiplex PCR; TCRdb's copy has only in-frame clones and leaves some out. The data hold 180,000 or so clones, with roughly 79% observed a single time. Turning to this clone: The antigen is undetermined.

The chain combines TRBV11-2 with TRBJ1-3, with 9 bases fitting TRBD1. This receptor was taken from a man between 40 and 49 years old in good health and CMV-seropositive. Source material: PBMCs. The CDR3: CASSLGTGVGNTIYF. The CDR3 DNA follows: TGTGCCAGCAGCTTAGGGACAGGGGTTGGAAACACCATATATTTT.